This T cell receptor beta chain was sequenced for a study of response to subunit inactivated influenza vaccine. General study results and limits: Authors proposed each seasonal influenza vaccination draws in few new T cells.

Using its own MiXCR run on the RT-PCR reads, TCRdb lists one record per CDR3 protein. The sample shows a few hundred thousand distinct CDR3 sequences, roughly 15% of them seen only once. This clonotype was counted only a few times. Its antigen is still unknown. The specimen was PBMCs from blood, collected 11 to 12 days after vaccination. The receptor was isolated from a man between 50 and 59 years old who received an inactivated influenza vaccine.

The CDR3 bases are TGTGCCTGGAGTATTAGCGGGGTGAACACAGATACGCAGTATTTT. Translating it yields CAWSISGVNTDTQYF. This chain uses TRBV30 with TRBJ2-3; TRBD2 agrees at 8 bases. Germline assignment: CDR1 GTSNPN and CDR2 SVGIG (reference sequence). The J segment lost 2 bases and the V segment lost 2 bases, leaving 6 bases of the junction unmatched. The CDR3 runs to 15 residues.